Listed below are T cell receptor beta chains from one sample, sequenced in a study of read filtering for tumor transcriptome and immune sequencing. MiXCR was run by TCRdb on the reads, yielding one entry per CDR3 protein. The sample lists about 62,000 distinct CDR3 sequences, approximately 18% occurring once. The sequenced material came from a population of CD138-negative cells sorted from bone marrow. The receptors stem from a donor at least 40 years old with multiple myeloma. CDR3s include the opening cysteine and the closing phenylalanine or tryptophan. Fields, in order: clone size, D gene, V gene, J gene, CDR3 DNA, CDR3 protein. D genes are given only for firm matches. Clone sizes are given selectively: once, few, many, or a class where the clone is expanded.

>many|TRBD1|TRBV3-1|TRBJ2-2
TGTGCCAGCAGCCAGACAGGACAGGGGGCTTGGACCGGGGAGCTGTTTTTT
CASSQTGQGAWTGELFF
>many|NA|TRBV25-1|TRBJ2-5
TGTGCCAGCAGTGAACTGGGCAGTCAAGAGACCCAGTACTTC
CASSELGSQETQYF
>NA|NA|TRBV10-3|TRBJ2-7
TGTGTCATCAGTGTTGGGGAATACGAGCAATACTTC
CVISVGEYEQYF
>many|NA|TRBV7-2|TRBJ2-4
TGTGCCAGCAGCTTACAACTAGGCGCCAAAAACATTCAGTACTTC
CASSLQLGAKNIQYF
>NA|NA|TRBV19|TRBJ2-7
TGTGCCAGTAGTATAGATCGGACGGCGTCCTACGAGCAGTACTTC
CASSIDRTASYEQYF
>many|NA|TRBV12-3/TRBV12-4|TRBJ2-6
TGTGCCACCAAGTTGGGCTCTGGGGCCAACGTCCTGACTTTC
CATKLGSGANVLTF
>many|TRBD1|TRBV11-3|TRBJ2-5
TGTGCCAGCAGCTTAGCCCTAGGACAGGCCCAGTACTTC
CASSLALGQAQYF
>many|NA|TRBV20-1|TRBJ1-4
TGCAGTGCTAGAGGGGGGACAAGTAATGAAAAACTGTTTTTT
CSARGGTSNEKLFF
>many|TRBD1|TRBV5-1|TRBJ2-3
TGCGCCAGCAGCGGCGGACAGGGCTTCACTGATACGCAGTATTTT
CASSGGQGFTDTQYF
>many|NA|TRBV29-1|TRBJ2-7
TGCAGCGTGGGAGGATCCCCCTACGAGCAGTACTTC
CSVGGSPYEQYF
>NA|TRBD2|TRBV7-3|TRBJ2-3
TGTGCCAGCAGCTTGGGGGGACTAGTGACAGATACGCAGTATTTT
CASSLGGLVTDTQYF
>NA|TRBD2|TRBV12-3/TRBV12-4|TRBJ2-1
TGTGCCAGCAGTAAGCTGGGACTAGCGGGAGCAGCAGGTGAGCAGTTCTTC
CASSKLGLAGAAGEQFF
>many|NA|TRBV3-1|TRBJ2-5
TGTGCCAGCAGCCAAGCAAACAGGGCTGAGACCCAGTACTTC
CASSQANRAETQYF
>few|NA|TRBV5-1|TRBJ2-1
TGCGCCAGCAGCTTGGTCTCGCTGAGCTCCTATAGTGAGCAGTTCTTC
CASSLVSLSSYSEQFF
>many|NA|TRBV14|TRBJ2-5
TGTGCCAGCAGCCAACCCCAGGGATTTCAAGAGACCCAGTACTTC
CASSQPQGFQETQYF
>few|NA|TRBV14|TRBJ1-2
TGTGCCAGCAGCCAAGGACAGGCTCGCAACTATGGCTACACCTTC
CASSQGQARNYGYTF
>many|NA|TRBV10-3|TRBJ2-2
TGTGCCATCACCTACTCTGACTCGTCCGGGGAGCTGTTTTTT
CAITYSDSSGELFF
>NA|NA|TRBV30|TRBJ1-1
TGTGCCTGGAAATACAGTGACACTGAAGCTTTCTTT
CAWKYSDTEAFF
>many|NA|TRBV29-1|TRBJ2-2
TGCAGCGTTGAGCCAACGGGAGTAACCGGGGAGCTGTTTTTT
CSVEPTGVTGELFF
>many|NA|TRBV28|TRBJ2-2
TGTGCCAGCGTCCCGCAGGGGGACTTCACCGGGGAGCTGTTTTTT
CASVPQGDFTGELFF
>many|TRBD2|TRBV20-1|TRBJ2-3
TGCAGTGCCGCAAGGGTCGGCGGGAGTGGCACAGATACGCAGTATTTT
CSAARVGGSGTDTQYF
>many|NA|TRBV20-1|TRBJ2-7
TGCAGTGCTAGAGCAGCGGCTAGCTCCCCGTACGAGCAGTACTTC
CSARAAASSPYEQYF
>many|TRBD1|TRBV4-2|TRBJ2-5
TGTGCCAGCAGCCAACCGGACAGGCCGGAGACCCAGTACTTC
CASSQPDRPETQYF
>many|NA|TRBV20-1|TRBJ1-2
TGCAGTGCCAGTCCTAACTATGGCTACACCTTC
CSASPNYGYTF
>NA|NA|TRBV23-1|TRBJ1-1
TGCGCCAGCAGTCAATCGTCTAGATTGGATACTGAAGCTTTCTTT
CASSQSSRLDTEAFF
>few|NA|TRBV20-1|TRBJ2-1
TGCAGTGCCGTGTTGGGTGCTGGGGACAATGAGCAGTTCTTC
CSAVLGAGDNEQFF
>many|TRBD2|TRBV19|TRBJ2-1
TGTGCCAGCAAGCTTACTAGCGGGAGGCCCCATGAGCAGTTCTTC
CASKLTSGRPHEQFF
>many|TRBD2|TRBV2|TRBJ2-1
TGTGCCAGCAGTAGGGGACTAGCGGGAGTTCTGGGCCACAATGAGCAGTTCTTC
CASSRGLAGVLGHNEQFF
>NA|NA|TRBV29-1|TRBJ2-1
TGCAGCGTTGCGGCGTCCTCGGGCAATGAGCGGTTCTTC
CSVAASSGNERFF